Below are 17 T cell receptor beta chains sequenced from a single sample in a study of T cell responses to AZD1222 COVID-19 vaccine. The protocol was immunoSEQ multiplex PCR, while the TCRdb copy is restricted to in-frame clones and leaves out a portion. The sample holds approximately 180,000 clones; 90% are singletons and the top ten take roughly 4.3%. This specimen was peripheral blood, taken 28 days after the second dose of the MenACWY control vaccine. These TCRs come from an adult who received the MenACWY meningococcal vaccine as a control.

The chain combines TRBV5-4 with TRBJ2-1, with D maybe TRBD2 (5 bases). In germline, CDR1 is SGHNT, CDR2 YYREEE (reference sequence). The CDR3 sequence is 15 residues long. Trimming removed 0 bases at V and 2 bases at J, with 9 bases between. Written as DNA, the CDR3 is TGTGCCAGCAGCTTGGAGGCTAGCCCCTACAATGAGCAGTTCTTC. It codes for CASSLEASPYNEQFF.

The V call is TRBV15, the J call TRBJ1-2; D gene unclear. The germline V gene has CDR1 LNHNV and CDR2 YYDKDF (reference sequence). The ends were cut back, 0 bases at V and 6 bases at J, with 8 bases in the middle. This CDR3 comprises 13 residues. In DNA form, the CDR3 reads TGTGCCACCAGCAGAGACCCACCGAATGGCTACACCTTC. Its protein is CATSRDPPNGYTF.

CDR3 region: CASSLHDSGGEAFF. The CDR3 bases are TGTGCCAGCAGTCTACACGATTCAGGGGGCGAAGCTTTCTTT. V is TRBV28 and J is TRBJ1-1; 8 nucleotides agree with TRBD1. Germline-derived CDR1 and CDR2 are MDHEN and SYDVKM. The CDR3 is 14 amino acids. The V segment lost 5 bases and the J segment 8 bases; nucleotides outside the gene matches: 10. The full variable domain, with the rest looked up from reference TRBV28 and TRBJ1-1, is DVKVTQSSRYLVKRTGEKVFLECVQDMDHENMFWYRQDPGLGLRLIYFSYDVKMKEKGDIPEGYSVSREKKERFSLILESASTNQTSMYLCASSLHDSGGEAFFGQGTRLTVV.

The chain has TRBV25-1 and TRBJ1-2; the D gene is possibly TRBD1 (6 bases). The V gene lost 8 bases and the J gene lost 2 bases, with 12 bases spanning the gap. The germline CDR1 and CDR2 sequences are MGHDK and SYGVNS. This CDR3 comprises 13 residues. DNA of the CDR3: TGTGCCAGCCAGGGGAGGGGCAACTATGGCTACACCTTC. Amino acid sequence: CASQGRGNYGYTF.

The rearrangement joins TRBV25-1 to TRBJ1-1, with D maybe TRBD1 (6 bases). Trimming removed 5 bases from V and 6 bases from J, with 7 bases in between. Germline assignment: CDR1 MGHDK and CDR2 SYGVNS. The CDR3 is made up of 11 amino acids. CDR3 loop: CASSRQAEAFF. The DNA of the CDR3 is TGTGCCAGCAGTAGACAGGCTGAAGCTTTCTTT.

V is TRBV6-5 and J is TRBJ2-4, with D possibly TRBD1 on 6 matching bases. Germline CDR1 is MNHEY and CDR2 is SVGAGI. This CDR3 spans 15 amino acids. V was trimmed by 2 bases and J by 7 bases, leaving 15 bases between them. CDR3 residues: CASSYGPGQWNIQYF. CDR3 DNA: TGTGCCAGCAGTTACGGCCCTGGACAGTGGAACATTCAGTACTTC.

The chain carries TRBV24-1 and TRBJ1-1, with D possibly TRBD1 on 6 matching bases. This CDR3 is 17 amino acids long. Germline V gene lookup returns CDR1 KGHDR and CDR2 SFDVKD. Trimming took 4 bases from V and 1 from J, leaving 18 bases between them. As DNA, the CDR3 is TGTGCCACCAGTGACACCTCGAGGGGGGGGGAGAACACTGAAGCTTTCTTT. Its protein is CATSDTSRGGENTEAFF.

This chain connects TRBV3-1 (or the pseudogene TRBV3-2) to TRBJ2-5; 13 positions agree with TRBD2. This CDR3 has 15 amino acids. Germline CDR1 LGHDT, CDR2 YNNKEL (reference sequence). Trimming removed 2 bases from V and 4 bases from J; junction bases left unmatched: 1. The CDR3 DNA reads as TGTGCCAGCAGCCAAACTAGCGGGAGGGCAGAGACCCAGTACTTC. This sequence encodes CASSQTSGRAETQYF.

This rearrangement joins TRBV9 to TRBJ2-6; tentatively, D is TRBD2 (6 bases). The germline V gene encodes CDR1 SGDLS and CDR2 YYNGEE. CDR3 size: 15 residues. The V and J ends lost 2 bases and 0 bases respectively, with 6 bases between them. CDR3 bases: TGTGCCAGCAGCGTCGGGGGCTCTGGGGCCAACGTCCTGACTTTC. Residues: CASSVGGSGANVLTF.

This chain links TRBV6-2 or TRBV6-3 with TRBJ2-7; D may be TRBD1 (6 bases). Germline V gene lookup returns CDR1 MNHEY and CDR2 SVGEGT. The CDR3 length is 17 residues. V lost 5 bases to trimming and J lost 0 bases, with 20 bases between them. This chain's CDR3 is CASSLLLRDKLSYEQYF. The CDR3, as DNA: TGTGCCAGCAGTCTCTTACTGAGGGACAAACTCTCCTACGAGCAGTACTTC.

This chain uses TRBV2 with TRBJ1-5, with no clear D. The V gene lost 8 bases and the J gene lost 3 bases, with 14 bases spanning the gap. This CDR3 is 14 amino acids long. CDR1 and CDR2 from the germline V gene are SNHLY and FYNNEI. The chain's CDR3 is CASLGGSYNQPQHF. In DNA, the CDR3 is TGTGCCAGCTTAGGCGGGTCCTACAATCAGCCCCAGCATTTT.

J is TRBJ1-4 and V is TRBV2; 7 bases agree with TRBD1. CDR1 SNHLY and CDR2 FYNNEI come from the germline V gene. Losses at the gene ends were 5 bases for V and 8 bases for J; bases not matched to a gene: 8. The CDR3 covers 14 residues. CDR3 in DNA: TGTGCCAGCAGTCCTACAGGGGATGGCGAAAAACTGTTTTTT. This gives the protein CASSPTGDGEKLFF.

This clone appeared a single time. The chain recombines TRBV28 with TRBJ1-2; D not resolved. Trimming stripped 6 bases from V and 7 bases from J, with 15 bases between. Germline V gene sequence: CDR1 MDHEN, CDR2 SYDVKM. This CDR3 region has 13 residues. The CDR3 spells CASRVGGFPGYTF. The CDR3 region has the DNA TGTGCCAGCAGAGTGGGAGGGTTTCCTGGCTACACCTTC.

The rearrangement joins TRBV4-3 to TRBJ2-2; no firm D call. CDR1 is LGHNA and CDR2 is YSLEER in the germline V gene. The CDR3 is 14 amino acids. V was shortened by 6 bases and J by 2 bases, with 10 bases between the two germline ends. CDR3 amino acids: CASRGSGNTGELFF. The CDR3 nucleotides read TGCGCCAGCAGAGGGTCAGGAAACACCGGGGAGCTGTTTTTT.

This chain links TRBV25-1 with TRBJ1-6; 8 positions match TRBD1. The CDR3 is 15 amino acids. CDR1 MGHDK and CDR2 SYGVNS come from the germline V gene. With 6 bases clipped from V and 7 bases from J, the junction kept 8 bases outside the gene matches. CDR3 protein: CASSPRDRRNSPLHF. The CDR3 DNA reads TGTGCCAGCAGCCCACGGGACAGGAGGAATTCACCCCTCCACTTT.

The rearrangement joins TRBV10-3 to TRBJ1-2; 8 nucleotides line up with TRBD1. This CDR3 has 16 amino acids. V was clipped by 5 bases and J by 0 bases; unmatched bases: 8. The germline V gene has CDR1 ENHRY and CDR2 SYGVKD. CDR3 DNA sequence: TGTGCCATCAGTTTCCCCCCGACAGGGGCTAACTATGGCTACACCTTC. Residues: CAISFPPTGANYGYTF.

The chain employs TRBV5-6 and TRBJ2-7, with a possible D match to TRBD2 (6 bases). Germline V gene data show CDR1 as SGHDT and CDR2 as YYEEEE. The CDR3 loop spans 14 amino acids. The ends were cut back, 2 bases at V and 3 bases at J, with 12 bases in the middle. The CDR3 here is CASSFDLGGYEQYF. The CDR3 bases are TGTGCCAGCAGCTTTGACCTCGGGGGCTACGAGCAGTACTTC. The full variable domain, in which reference TRBV5-6 and TRBJ2-7 provide the parts outside the CDR3, is DAGVTQSPTHLIKTRGQQVTLRCSPKSGHDTVSWYQQALGQGPQFIFQYYEEEERQRGNFPDRFSGHQFPNYSSELNVNALLLGDSALYLCASSFDLGGYEQYFGPGTRLTVT.